This T cell receptor (beta chain) is from a study of post-analysis software for immune sequencing data. About the research overall: Relapsing-remitting, secondary progressive and progressive-relapsing multiple sclerosis courses were included.

Each TCR beta cDNA library carried unique molecular identifiers. There were about 1 to 10 million T cells, and about 540,000 cDNA molecules came from them. MiXCR was run by TCRdb on the PCR reads, yielding one entry per CDR3 protein. The sample contains about 200,000 distinct CDR3 sequences, 25% to 35% of which appear only once. As concerns this clonotype: Antigen unknown.

The CDR3 totals 14 residues. V was pared by 10 bases and J by 2 bases, with 15 bases between. Germline CDR1 and CDR2: MNHEY and SMNVEV (reference sequence). Points from the study as a whole: Under the F measure, samples that were prepared in one batch clustered strongly together. Those with multiple sclerosis, the patient group, showed significantly lower normalized Chao1 diversity than controls. TRBV5-6, TRBV5-1 and TRBV20-1 belonged to a set of a handful of TRBV segments that were more frequent in patients than controls.

The receptor's source is a girl aged 2-17 years with multiple sclerosis. V gene TRBV27 combines with J gene TRBJ2-1, with unresolved D. Sequenced: blood. CDR3 sequence reads: CATTPVGTYNEQFF. In DNA, the CDR3 is TGTGCCACAACCCCCGTGGGGACCTACAATGAGCAGTTCTTC.